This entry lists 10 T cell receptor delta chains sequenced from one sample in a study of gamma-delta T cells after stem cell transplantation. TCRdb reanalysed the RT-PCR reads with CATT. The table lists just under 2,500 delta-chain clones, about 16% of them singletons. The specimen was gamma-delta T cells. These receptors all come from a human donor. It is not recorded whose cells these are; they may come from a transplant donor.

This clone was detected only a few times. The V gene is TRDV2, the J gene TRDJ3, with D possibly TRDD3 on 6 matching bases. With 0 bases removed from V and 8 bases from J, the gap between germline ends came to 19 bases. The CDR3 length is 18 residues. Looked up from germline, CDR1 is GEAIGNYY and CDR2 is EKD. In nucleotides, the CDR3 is TGTGCCTGTGACACCTGGGGGCAGCGCTCCTTGTACACCCGACAGATGTTTTTC. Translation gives CACDTWGQRSLYTRQMFF.

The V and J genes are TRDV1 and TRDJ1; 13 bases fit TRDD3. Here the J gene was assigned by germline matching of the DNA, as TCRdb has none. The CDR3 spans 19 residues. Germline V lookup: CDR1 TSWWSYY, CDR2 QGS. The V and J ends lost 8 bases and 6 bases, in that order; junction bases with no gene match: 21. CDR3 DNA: TGTGCTCTTAGCCTCTACGACCAACTGGGGGATACGCTATCCTATAAACTCATCTTT. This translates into CALSLYDQLGDTLSYKLIF.

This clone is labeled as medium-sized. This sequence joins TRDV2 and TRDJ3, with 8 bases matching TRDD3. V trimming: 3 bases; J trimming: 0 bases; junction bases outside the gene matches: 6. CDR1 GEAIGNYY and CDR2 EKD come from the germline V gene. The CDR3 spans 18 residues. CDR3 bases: TGTGCCTGTGACGGACTGGGGGCGACCTCCTGGGACACCCGACAGATGTTTTTC. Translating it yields CACDGLGATSWDTRQMFF.

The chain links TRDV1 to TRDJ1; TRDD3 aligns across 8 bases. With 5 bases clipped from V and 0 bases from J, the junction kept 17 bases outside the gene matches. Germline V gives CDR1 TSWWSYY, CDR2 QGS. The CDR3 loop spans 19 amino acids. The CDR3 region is CALGIPNWGYSGYTDKLIF. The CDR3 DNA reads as TGTGCTCTTGGGATCCCTAACTGGGGATACTCGGGGTACACCGATAAACTCATCTTT.

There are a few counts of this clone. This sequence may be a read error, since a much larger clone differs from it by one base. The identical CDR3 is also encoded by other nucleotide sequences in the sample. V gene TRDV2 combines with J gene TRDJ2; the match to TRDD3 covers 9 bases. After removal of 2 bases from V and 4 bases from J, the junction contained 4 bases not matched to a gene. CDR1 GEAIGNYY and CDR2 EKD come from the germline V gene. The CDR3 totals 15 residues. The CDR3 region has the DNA TGTGCCTGTGACATACTGGGGGACACGACAGCACAACTCTTCTTT. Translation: CACDILGDTTAQLFF.

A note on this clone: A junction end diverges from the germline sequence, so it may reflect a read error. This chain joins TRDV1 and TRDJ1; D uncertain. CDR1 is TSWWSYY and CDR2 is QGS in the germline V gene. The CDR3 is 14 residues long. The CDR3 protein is CALGDSLFTDKHIF. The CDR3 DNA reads TGTGCTCTTGGGGATTCTCTTTTTACCGATAAACACATCTTT.

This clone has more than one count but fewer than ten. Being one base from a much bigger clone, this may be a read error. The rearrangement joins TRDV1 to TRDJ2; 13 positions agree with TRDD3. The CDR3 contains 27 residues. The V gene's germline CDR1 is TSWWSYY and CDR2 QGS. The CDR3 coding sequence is TGTGCTCTTGGGGAAATAGAGGGTTTACCTACCCCCTTTACTGGGGGATACGCTAGGACTTTGACAGCACAACACTTCTTT. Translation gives CALGEIEGLPTPFTGGYARTLTAQHFF.

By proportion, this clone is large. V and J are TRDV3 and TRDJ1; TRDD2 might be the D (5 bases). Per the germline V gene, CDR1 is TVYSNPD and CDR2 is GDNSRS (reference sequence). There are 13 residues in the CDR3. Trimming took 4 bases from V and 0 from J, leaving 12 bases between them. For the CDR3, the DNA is TGTGCCTACCTTCTCTCGTACACCGATAAACTCATCTTT. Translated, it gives CAYLLSYTDKLIF.

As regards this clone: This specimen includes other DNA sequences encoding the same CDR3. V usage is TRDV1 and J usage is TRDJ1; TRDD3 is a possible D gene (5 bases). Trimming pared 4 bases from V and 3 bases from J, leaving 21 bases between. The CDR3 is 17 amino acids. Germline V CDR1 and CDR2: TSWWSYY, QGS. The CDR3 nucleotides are TGTGCTCTTGGGGGATCGTTCTTCGGGGGGTACGCCGATAAACTCATCTTT. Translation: CALGGSFFGGYADKLIF.

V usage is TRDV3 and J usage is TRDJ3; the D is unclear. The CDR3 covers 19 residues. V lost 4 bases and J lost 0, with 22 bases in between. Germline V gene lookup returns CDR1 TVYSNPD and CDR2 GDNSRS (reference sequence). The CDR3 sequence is CASSSDCGTSSWDTRQMFF. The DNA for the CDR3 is TGTGCCTCCTCCTCCGACTGTGGGACGAGCTCCTGGGACACCCGACAGATGTTTTTC.